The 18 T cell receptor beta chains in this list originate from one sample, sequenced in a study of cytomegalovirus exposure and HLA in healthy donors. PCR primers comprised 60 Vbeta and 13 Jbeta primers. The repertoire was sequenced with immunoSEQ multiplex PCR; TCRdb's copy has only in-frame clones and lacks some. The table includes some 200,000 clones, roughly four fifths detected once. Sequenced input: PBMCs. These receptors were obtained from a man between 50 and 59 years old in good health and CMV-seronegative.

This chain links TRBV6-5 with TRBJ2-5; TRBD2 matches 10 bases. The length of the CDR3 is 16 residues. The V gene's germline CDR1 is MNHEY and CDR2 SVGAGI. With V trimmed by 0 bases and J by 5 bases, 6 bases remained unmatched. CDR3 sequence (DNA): TGTGCCAGCAGTTACTCGCTAGCGGGAGTCTCCGAGACCCAGTACTTC. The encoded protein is CASSYSLAGVSETQYF.

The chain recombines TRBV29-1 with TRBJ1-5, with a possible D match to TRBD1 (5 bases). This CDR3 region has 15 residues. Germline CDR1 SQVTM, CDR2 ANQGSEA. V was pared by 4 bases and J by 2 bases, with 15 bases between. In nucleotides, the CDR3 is TGCAGCGTTGTGATAGGGGCTGCGGGCAATCAGCCCCAGCATTTT. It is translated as CSVVIGAAGNQPQHF.

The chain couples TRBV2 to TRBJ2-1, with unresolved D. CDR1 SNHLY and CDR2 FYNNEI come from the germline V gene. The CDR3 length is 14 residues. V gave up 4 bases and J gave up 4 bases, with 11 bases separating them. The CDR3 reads CASSVVERYNEQFF. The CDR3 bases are TGTGCCAGCAGTGTAGTGGAGCGTTACAATGAGCAGTTCTTC.

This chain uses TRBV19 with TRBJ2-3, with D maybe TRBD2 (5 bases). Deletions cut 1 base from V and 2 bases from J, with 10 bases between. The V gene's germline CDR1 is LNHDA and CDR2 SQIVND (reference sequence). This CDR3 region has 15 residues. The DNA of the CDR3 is TGTGCCAGTAGTATAGCACTAGTGATCACAGATACGCAGTATTTT. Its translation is CASSIALVITDTQYF.

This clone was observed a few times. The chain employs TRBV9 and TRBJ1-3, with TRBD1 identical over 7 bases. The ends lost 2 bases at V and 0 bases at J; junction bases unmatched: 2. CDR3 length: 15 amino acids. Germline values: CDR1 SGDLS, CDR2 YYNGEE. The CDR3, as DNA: TGTGCCAGCAGCGTGGGACAGAACTCTGGAAACACCATATATTTT. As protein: CASSVGQNSGNTIYF.

The CDR3, as DNA: TGTGCCAGCAGCCAACAGGGTTTCTATGGCTACACCTTC. It translates to CASSQQGFYGYTF. The V gene is TRBV7-9, the J gene TRBJ1-2; possible D gene TRBD1, 6 bases. The CDR3 contains 13 residues. Germline V gene lookup returns CDR1 SEHNR and CDR2 FQNEAQ (reference sequence). The V gene lost 5 bases and the J gene lost 4 bases, with 11 bases spanning the gap. The full variable domain, its missing parts supplied by reference TRBV7-9 and TRBJ1-2, is DTGVSQNPRHKITKRGQNVTFRCDPISEHNRLYWYRQTLGQGPEFLTYFQNEAQLEKSRLLSDRFSAERPKGSFSTLEIQRTEQGDSAMYLCASSQQGFYGYTFGSGTRLTVV.

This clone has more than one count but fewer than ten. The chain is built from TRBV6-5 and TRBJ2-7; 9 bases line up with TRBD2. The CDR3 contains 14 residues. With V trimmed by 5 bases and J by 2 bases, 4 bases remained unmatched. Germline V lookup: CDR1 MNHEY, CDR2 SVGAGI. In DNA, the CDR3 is TGTGCCAGCAGTCATCTAGCGGGGCCCTACGAGCAGTACTTC. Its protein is CASSHLAGPYEQYF.

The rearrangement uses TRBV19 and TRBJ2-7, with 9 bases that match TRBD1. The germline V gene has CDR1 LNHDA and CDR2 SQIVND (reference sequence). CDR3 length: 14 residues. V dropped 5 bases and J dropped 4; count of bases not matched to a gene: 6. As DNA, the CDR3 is TGTGCCAGTAGTCCTGCTGACAGGGGGTACGAGCAGTACTTC. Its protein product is CASSPADRGYEQYF.

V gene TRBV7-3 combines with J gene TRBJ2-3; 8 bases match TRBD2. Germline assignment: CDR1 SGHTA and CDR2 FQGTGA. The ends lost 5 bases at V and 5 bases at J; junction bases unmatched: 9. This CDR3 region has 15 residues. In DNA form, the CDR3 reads TGTGCCAGCAGCAACCCCGGGGGGGGCGGAGATACGCAGTATTTT. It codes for CASSNPGGGGDTQYF.

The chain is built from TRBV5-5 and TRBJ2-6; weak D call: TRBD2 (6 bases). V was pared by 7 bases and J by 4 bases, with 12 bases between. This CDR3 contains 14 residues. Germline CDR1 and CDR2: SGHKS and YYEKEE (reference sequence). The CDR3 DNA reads TGTGCCAGCGGAGGCGGGGCCGGGGCCAACGTCCTGACTTTC. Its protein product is CASGGGAGANVLTF.

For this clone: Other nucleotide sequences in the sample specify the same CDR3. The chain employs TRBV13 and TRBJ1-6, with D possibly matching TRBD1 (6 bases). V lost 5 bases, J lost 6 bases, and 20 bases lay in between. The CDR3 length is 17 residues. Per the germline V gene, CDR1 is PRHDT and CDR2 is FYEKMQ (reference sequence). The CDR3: CASSLTPPTGFNSPLHF. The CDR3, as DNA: TGTGCCAGCAGCCTCACTCCCCCCACAGGGTTTAATTCACCCCTCCACTTT.

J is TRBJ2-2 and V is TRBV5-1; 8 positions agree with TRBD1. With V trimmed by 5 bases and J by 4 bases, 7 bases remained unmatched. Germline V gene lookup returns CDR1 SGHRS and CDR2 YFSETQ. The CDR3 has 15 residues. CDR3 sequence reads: CASRSGTGGTGELFF. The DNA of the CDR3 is TGCGCCAGCAGGTCCGGAACAGGGGGCACCGGGGAGCTGTTTTTT.

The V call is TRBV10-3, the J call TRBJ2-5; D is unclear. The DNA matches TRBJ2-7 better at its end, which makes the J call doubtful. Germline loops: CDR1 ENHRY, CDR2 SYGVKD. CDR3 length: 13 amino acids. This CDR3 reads CAISGLDSYEQYF. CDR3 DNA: TGTGCCATCAGTGGACTCGACTCCTACGAGCAGTACTTC.

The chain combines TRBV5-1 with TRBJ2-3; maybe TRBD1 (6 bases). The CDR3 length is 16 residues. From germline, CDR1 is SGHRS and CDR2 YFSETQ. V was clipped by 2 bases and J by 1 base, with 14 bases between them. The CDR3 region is CASSFWGQKGTDTQYF. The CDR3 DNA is TGCGCCAGCAGCTTCTGGGGGCAAAAAGGCACAGATACGCAGTATTTT.

The CDR3 DNA is TGTGCCAGCAGCTTTAAGTACTACAGGGTAGAGGGCTACACCTTC. It encodes CASSFKYYRVEGYTF. The rearrangement uses TRBV5-4 and TRBJ1-2, with D possibly TRBD1 on 6 matching bases. Germline V CDR1 and CDR2: SGHNT, YYREEE (reference sequence). The germline V and J ends were trimmed by 2 bases and 8 bases, with 19 bases remaining between them. This CDR3 region has 15 residues.

The CDR3 protein is CAWSPWGQGAQPQHF. The DNA for the CDR3 is TGTGCCTGGAGCCCGTGGGGACAGGGGGCTCAGCCCCAGCATTTT. This rearrangement joins TRBV30 to TRBJ1-5, with 12 bases aligning to TRBD1. After removal of 3 bases from V and 6 bases from J, the junction contained 6 bases not matched to a gene. Germline assignment: CDR1 GTSNPN and CDR2 SVGIG (reference sequence). The CDR3 has 15 residues.

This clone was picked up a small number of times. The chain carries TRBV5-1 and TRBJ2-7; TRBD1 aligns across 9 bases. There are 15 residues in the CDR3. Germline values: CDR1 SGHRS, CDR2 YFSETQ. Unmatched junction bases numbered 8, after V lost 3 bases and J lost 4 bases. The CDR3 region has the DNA TGCGCCAGCAGCTCGGGACAGGGTCGTATATACGAGCAGTACTTC. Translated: CASSSGQGRIYEQYF. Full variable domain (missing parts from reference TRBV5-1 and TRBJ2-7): KAGVTQTPRYLIKTRGQQVTLSCSPISGHRSVSWYQQTPGQGLQFLFEYFSETQRNKGNFPGRFSGRQFSNSRSEMNVSTLELGDSALYLCASSSGQGRIYEQYFGPGTRLTVT.

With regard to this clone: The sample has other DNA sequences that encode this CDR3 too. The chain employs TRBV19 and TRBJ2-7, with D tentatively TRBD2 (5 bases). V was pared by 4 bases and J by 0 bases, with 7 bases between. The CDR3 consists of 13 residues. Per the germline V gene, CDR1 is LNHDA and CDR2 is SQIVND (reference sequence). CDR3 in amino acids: CASSRGLSYEQYF. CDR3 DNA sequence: TGTGCCAGTAGTAGAGGGCTCTCCTACGAGCAGTACTTC.